One and the same sample provided the 9 T cell receptor beta chains below, sequenced in a study of CD8 T cells in Susac syndrome. An amount of RNA that ranged from roughly 0.5 to 1 ug was reverse transcribed with random hexamers. TCRdb recomputed calls from the immunoSEQ multiplex PCR reads with MiXCR, one row per CDR3 protein. Here the sample spans about 440,000 distinct CDR3 sequences, roughly 85% being singletons. Source material: CD8+ T cells from PBMCs. All receptors derive from a human donor with multiple sclerosis.

This chain uses TRBV11-2 with TRBJ1-4; D is unresolved. CDR3 length equals 12 residues. Germline V gene lookup returns CDR1 SGHAT and CDR2 FQNNGV. Trimming left V 4 bases short and J 5 bases short, with 5 bases between. CDR3 nucleotides: TGTGCCAGCAGCTGGGAAAATGAAAAACTGTTTTTT. Its translation is CASSWENEKLFF.

A few counts support this clonotype. This chain uses TRBV6-1 with TRBJ1-1, with 8 nucleotides matching TRBD1. Per the germline V gene, CDR1 is MNHNS and CDR2 is SASEGT. V shed 3 bases and J 5 bases; nucleotides not matched to a gene: 8. The length of the CDR3 is 15 residues. CDR3 nucleotide sequence: TGTGCCAGCAGTGATTGGGCAGGGGGCGCGACTGAAGCTTTCTTT. Protein sequence: CASSDWAGGATEAFF.

This clonotype showed up just a few times. The chain has TRBV20-1 and TRBJ2-7; D gene ambiguous. Trimming stripped 0 bases from V and 0 bases from J, with 12 bases between. The CDR3 loop spans 15 amino acids. Looked up from germline, CDR1 is DFQATT and CDR2 is SNEGSKA (reference sequence). In nucleotides, the CDR3 is TGCAGTGCTAGAGATCGGCGCAGGAGCTCCTACGAGCAGTACTTC. It codes for CSARDRRRSSYEQYF.

Concerning this clonotype: The junction departs from the called germline gene at one end, perhaps through a read error. The chain is built from TRBV12-3 or TRBV12-4 and TRBJ2-1; D is possibly TRBD1 (5 bases). The CDR3 length is 18 residues. The CDR3 sequence: CANSLKFPRVHGYNEQFF. The CDR3 coding sequence is TGTGCCAACAGTTTAAAGTTCCCCAGGGTGCATGGCTACAATGAGCAGTTCTTC.

The chain has TRBV2 and TRBJ2-7; a possible D gene is TRBD2 (5 bases). V was shortened by 2 bases and J by 2 bases, with 13 bases between the two germline ends. This CDR3 has 15 residues. CDR1 SNHLY and CDR2 FYNNEI come from the germline V gene. The CDR3 protein is CASSERTPDPYEQYF. CDR3 nucleotide sequence: TGTGCCAGCAGTGAACGGACTCCGGACCCCTACGAGCAGTACTTC.

This chain links TRBV27 with TRBJ2-5, with TRBD1 matching over 12 bases. Germline CDR1 is MNHEY and CDR2 is SMNVEV (reference sequence). The CDR3 is 15 residues long. The V gene end was trimmed by 5 bases and the J gene end by 5 bases; junction bases not matched to a gene: 6. The CDR3 DNA sequence: TGTGCCAGCAGTACCCCGGGACAGGGGGCGGAGACCCAGTACTTC. This encodes CASSTPGQGAETQYF.

The chain joins TRBV19 to TRBJ1-5; 10 bases fit TRBD1. Germline loops: CDR1 LNHDA, CDR2 SQIVND (reference sequence). This CDR3 is 17 amino acids long. V was clipped by 2 bases and J by 1 base; unmatched bases: 5. The CDR3 coding sequence is TGTGCCAGTAGTATAATGGGACAGGGGTTAAGCAATCAGCCCCAGCATTTT. Protein sequence: CASSIMGQGLSNQPQHF.

V and J are TRBV19 and TRBJ1-1; the match to TRBD1 covers 8 bases. J was trimmed by 5 bases and V by 9 bases; bases with no gene match: 8. The CDR3 totals 13 residues. Per the germline V gene, CDR1 is LNHDA and CDR2 is SQIVND (reference sequence). This CDR3 is CASEAGGYTEAFF. The CDR3 coding sequence is TGTGCCAGCGAAGCAGGGGGCTATACTGAAGCTTTCTTT.

The chain has TRBV6-5 and TRBJ1-2; TRBD1 matches 7 bases. V gave up 2 bases and J gave up 0 bases; unmatched junction bases: 12. The CDR3 is 18 amino acids. Germline V lookup: CDR1 MNHEY, CDR2 SVGAGI. CDR3 loop: CASSYDRELQGTNYGYTF. The CDR3 nucleotides are TGTGCCAGCAGTTACGATAGGGAATTACAGGGGACTAACTATGGCTACACCTTC.